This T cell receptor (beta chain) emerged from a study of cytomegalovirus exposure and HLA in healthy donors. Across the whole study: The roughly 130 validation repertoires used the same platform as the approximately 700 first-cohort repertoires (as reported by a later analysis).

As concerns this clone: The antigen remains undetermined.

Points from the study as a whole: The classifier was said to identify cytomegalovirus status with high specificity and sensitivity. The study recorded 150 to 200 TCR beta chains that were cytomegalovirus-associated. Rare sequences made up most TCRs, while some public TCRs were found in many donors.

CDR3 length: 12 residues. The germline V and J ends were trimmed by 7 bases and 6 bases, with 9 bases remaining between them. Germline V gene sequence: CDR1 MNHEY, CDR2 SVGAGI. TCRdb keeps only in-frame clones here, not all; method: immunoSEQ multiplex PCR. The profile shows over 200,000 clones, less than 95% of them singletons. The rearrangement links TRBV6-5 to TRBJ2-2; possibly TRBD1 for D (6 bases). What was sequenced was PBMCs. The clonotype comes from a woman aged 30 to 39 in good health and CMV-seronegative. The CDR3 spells CASIGQPGELFF. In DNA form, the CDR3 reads TGTGCCAGCATCGGACAGCCCGGGGAGCTGTTTTTT.